This T cell receptor beta chain was identified during a study of T cell responses to AZD1222 COVID-19 vaccine. Findings of the study overall: Most donors were white British, females outnumbered males, and clonal diversity was possibly underestimated.

Note on this clone: Antigen: not known.

Trimming took off 5 bases at V and 1 base at J, with 17 bases between the two ends. The CDR3 consists of 16 residues. Looked up from germline, CDR1 is SEHNR and CDR2 is FQNEAQ (reference sequence). TCRdb's table, derived via immunoSEQ multiplex PCR, lists solely in-frame clones and lacks some. The sample shows around 140,000 clones, about 92% of them seen only once. The material was peripheral blood, obtained on day 0 of AZD1222 vaccination. This sequence was found in an adult in good health. The chain uses TRBV7-9 and TRBJ1-2; D perhaps matches TRBD1 (5 bases). This CDR3 reads CASSKGTSLNNYGYTF. The DNA for the CDR3 is TGTGCCAGCAGCAAAGGGACTTCTCTAAATAACTATGGCTACACCTTC.